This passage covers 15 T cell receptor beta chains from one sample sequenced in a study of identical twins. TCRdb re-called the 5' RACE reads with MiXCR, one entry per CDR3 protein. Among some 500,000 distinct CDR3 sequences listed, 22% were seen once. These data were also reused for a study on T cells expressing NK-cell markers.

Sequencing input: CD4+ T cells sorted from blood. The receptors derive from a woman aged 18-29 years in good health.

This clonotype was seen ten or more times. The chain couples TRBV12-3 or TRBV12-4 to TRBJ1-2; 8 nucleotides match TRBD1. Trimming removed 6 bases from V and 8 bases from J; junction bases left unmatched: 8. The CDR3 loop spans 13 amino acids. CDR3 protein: CASRPQGAGGYTF. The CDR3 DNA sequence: TGTGCCAGCAGGCCGCAGGGGGCGGGCGGCTACACCTTC.

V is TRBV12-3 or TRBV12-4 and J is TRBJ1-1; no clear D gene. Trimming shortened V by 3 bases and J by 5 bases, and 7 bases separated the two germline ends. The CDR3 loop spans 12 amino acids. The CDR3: CASSFMGTEAFF. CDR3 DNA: TGTGCCAGCAGTTTCATGGGGACTGAAGCTTTCTTT.

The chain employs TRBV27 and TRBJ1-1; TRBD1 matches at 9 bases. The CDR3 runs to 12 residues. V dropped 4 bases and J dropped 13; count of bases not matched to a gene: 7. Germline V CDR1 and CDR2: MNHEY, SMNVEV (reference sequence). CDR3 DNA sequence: TGTGCCAGCAGTTCCCAACAGGGGGCGGGTTTCTTT. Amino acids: CASSSQQGAGFF.

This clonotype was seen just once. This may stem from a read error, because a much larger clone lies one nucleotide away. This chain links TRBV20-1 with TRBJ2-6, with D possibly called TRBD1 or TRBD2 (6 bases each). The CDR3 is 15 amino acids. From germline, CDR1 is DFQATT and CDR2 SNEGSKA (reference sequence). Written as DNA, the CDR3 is TGCTGTGCTAGAGAAGGGGGGAGCGGGGCCAACGTCCTGACTTTC. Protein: CCAREGGSGANVLTF.

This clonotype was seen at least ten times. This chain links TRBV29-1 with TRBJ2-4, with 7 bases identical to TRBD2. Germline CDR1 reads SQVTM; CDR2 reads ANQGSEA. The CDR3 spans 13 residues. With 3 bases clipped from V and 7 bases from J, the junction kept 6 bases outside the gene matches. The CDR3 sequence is CSVEQAGGNIQYF. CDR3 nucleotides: TGCAGCGTTGAGCAAGCCGGGGGGAACATTCAGTACTTC.

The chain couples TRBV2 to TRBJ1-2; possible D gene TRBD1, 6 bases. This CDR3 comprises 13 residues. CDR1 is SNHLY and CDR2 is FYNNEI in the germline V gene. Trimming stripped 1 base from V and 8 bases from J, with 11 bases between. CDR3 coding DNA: TGTGCCAGCAGTGAAGGACTGGGGGGCGGCTACACCTTC. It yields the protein CASSEGLGGGYTF.

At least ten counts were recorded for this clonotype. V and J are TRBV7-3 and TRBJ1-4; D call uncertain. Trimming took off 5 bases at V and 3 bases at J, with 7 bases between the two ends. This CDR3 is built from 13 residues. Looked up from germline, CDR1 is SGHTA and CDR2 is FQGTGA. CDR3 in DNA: TGTGCCAGCAGCCGTTTCGCTAATGAAAAACTGTTTTTT. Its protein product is CASSRFANEKLFF.

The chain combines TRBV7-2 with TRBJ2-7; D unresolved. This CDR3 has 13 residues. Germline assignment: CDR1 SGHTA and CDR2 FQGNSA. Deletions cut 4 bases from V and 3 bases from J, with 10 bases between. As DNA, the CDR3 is TGTGCCAGCAGCTCACTGGGCAGCTACGAGCAGTACTTC. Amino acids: CASSSLGSYEQYF.

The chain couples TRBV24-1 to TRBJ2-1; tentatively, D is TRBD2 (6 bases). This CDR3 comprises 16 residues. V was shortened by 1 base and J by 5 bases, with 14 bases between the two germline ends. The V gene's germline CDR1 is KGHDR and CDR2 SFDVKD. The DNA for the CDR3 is TGTGCCACCAGTGATTTTTCTGGAGCGGGCCACAATGAGCAGTTCTTC. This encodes CATSDFSGAGHNEQFF.

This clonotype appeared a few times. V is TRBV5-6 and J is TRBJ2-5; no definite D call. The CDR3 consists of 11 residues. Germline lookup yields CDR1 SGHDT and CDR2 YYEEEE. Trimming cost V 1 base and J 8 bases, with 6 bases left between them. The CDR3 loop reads CASSLLRTQYF. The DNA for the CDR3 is TGTGCCAGCAGCTTGTTACGAACCCAGTACTTC.

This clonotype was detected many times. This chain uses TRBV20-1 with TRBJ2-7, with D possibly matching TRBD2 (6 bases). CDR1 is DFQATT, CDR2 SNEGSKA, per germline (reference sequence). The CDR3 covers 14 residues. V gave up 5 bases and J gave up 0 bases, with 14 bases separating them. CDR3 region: CSARRRDSSYEQYF. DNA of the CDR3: TGCAGTGCTCGGAGGAGGGACTCCTCCTACGAGCAGTACTTC.

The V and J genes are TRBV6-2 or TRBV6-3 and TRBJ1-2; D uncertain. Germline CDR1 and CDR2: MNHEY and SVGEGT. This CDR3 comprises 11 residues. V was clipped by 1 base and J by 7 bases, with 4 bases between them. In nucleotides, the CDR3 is TGTGCCAGCAGTTACTATCGTGGCTACACCTTC. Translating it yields CASSYYRGYTF.

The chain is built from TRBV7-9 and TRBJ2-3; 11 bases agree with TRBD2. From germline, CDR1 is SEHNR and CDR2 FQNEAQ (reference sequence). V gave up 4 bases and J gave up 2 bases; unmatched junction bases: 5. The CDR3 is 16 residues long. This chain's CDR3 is CASSSWTSGSTDTQYF. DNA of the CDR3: TGTGCCAGCAGCTCTTGGACTAGCGGGTCCACAGATACGCAGTATTTT.

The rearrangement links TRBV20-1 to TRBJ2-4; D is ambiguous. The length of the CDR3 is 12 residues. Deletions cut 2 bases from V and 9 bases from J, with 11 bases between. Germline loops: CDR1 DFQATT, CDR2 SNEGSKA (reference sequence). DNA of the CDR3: TGCAGTGCTAGACCCCGAGCTTTCATTCAGTACTTC. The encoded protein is CSARPRAFIQYF.

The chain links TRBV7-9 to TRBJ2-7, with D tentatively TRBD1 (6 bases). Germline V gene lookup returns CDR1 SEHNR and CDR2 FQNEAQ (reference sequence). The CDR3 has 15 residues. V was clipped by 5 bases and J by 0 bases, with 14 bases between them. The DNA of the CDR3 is TGTGCCAGCAGCAATAGTCAGGGGAGCTCCTACGAGCAGTACTTC. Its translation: CASSNSQGSSYEQYF. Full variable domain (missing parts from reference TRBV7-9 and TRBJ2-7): DTGVSQNPRHKITKRGQNVTFRCDPISEHNRLYWYRQTLGQGPEFLTYFQNEAQLEKSRLLSDRFSAERPKGSFSTLEIQRTEQGDSAMYLCASSNSQGSSYEQYFGPGTRLTVT.